The 18 T cell receptor beta chains below were found in one sample sequenced in a study of spatial heterogeneity in lung cancer. Time point here: sample taken at primary tumor resection. Sequencing covered unsorted whole RNA taken from tumor, nontumor lung or frozen PBMC. TCRdb re-derived calls from the 5' RACE reads in MiXCR, one entry per CDR3 protein. Seen here are under 15,000 distinct CDR3 sequences, over 5% observed once, and the top ten hold about 36%. Sequencing used lung tumor tissue, obtained at surgery. The receptors originated from a human donor with early-stage non-small cell lung cancer.

Points on this clonotype: This beta chain appears as a stray read in a library generated for alpha chains; its size is not informative. CDR3 bases: TGTGCCAGCAGTTTTAACCGACCAAACTATGGCTACACCTTC. Its translation: CASSFNRPNYGYTF. The chain carries TRBV12-3 or TRBV12-4 and TRBJ1-2; no clear D. The ends were cut back, 3 bases at V and 2 bases at J, with 10 bases in the middle. The CDR3 loop spans 14 amino acids.

This clonotype was observed at least ten times. The library was prepared for alpha chains; this beta chain is a stray read, so its frequency means little. The chain combines TRBV4-2 with TRBJ1-2; no reliable D call. The CDR3 has 15 residues. The V end was cut by 0 bases, the J end by 5 bases, with 13 bases between. Germline CDR1 and CDR2: LGHNA and YNFKEQ. In DNA form, the CDR3 reads TGTGCCAGCAGCCAAGATAGACGGTCTGGTTATGGCTACACCTTC. Translating it yields CASSQDRRSGYGYTF.

This clonotype was seen ten or more times. Since it is a stray read in a library aimed at alpha chains, this beta chain has a size that is not meaningful. This chain links TRBV27 with TRBJ2-3, with 10 bases fitting TRBD2. With 4 bases clipped from V and 3 bases from J, the junction kept 4 bases outside the gene matches. The CDR3 runs to 15 residues. Germline V gives CDR1 MNHEY, CDR2 SMNVEV (reference sequence). Here the CDR3 DNA reads TGTGCCAGCAGTTCCCCGGGACTAGCGACAGATACGCAGTATTTT. It yields the protein CASSSPGLATDTQYF.

This clonotype was seen more than once but under ten times. This beta chain is a stray sequence in a library constructed for alpha chains; its clone size is not meaningful. The chain combines TRBV7-9 with TRBJ1-3, with TRBD1 as a possible D gene (6 bases). The CDR3 consists of 14 residues. V was shortened by 11 bases and J by 0 bases, with 14 bases between the two germline ends. CDR1 is SEHNR, CDR2 FQNEAQ, per germline (reference sequence). The CDR3 DNA follows: TGTGCCGGGACACAACAGAGCTCTGGAAACACCATATATTTT. Its protein product is CAGTQQSSGNTIYF.

This clonotype was recorded many times. This beta chain turned up in a library designed for alpha chains; as an off-target read, its abundance says little. The chain has TRBV7-3 and TRBJ2-1; no reliable D call. The CDR3 totals 13 residues. V lost 7 bases and J 5 bases, leaving 12 bases between the germline ends. Germline V gives CDR1 SGHTA, CDR2 FQGTGA. This CDR3 is CASTLGPNNEQFF. CDR3 sequence (DNA): TGTGCCAGCACCCTGGGCCCGAACAATGAGCAGTTCTTC.

At least ten counts were recorded for this clonotype. Being off target in a library aimed at alpha chains, this beta chain has a size of little meaning. The gene calls are TRBV12-3 or TRBV12-4 and TRBJ2-3, with 8 bases matching TRBD1. Trimming removed 7 bases from V and 6 bases from J; junction bases left unmatched: 12. This CDR3 contains 15 residues. CDR3 nucleotides: TGTGCCAGCACCAACCTGGGACAGGATCGCGATACGCAGTATTTT. Translation gives CASTNLGQDRDTQYF.

This clonotype showed up many times. This beta chain was picked up by a library intended for alpha chains and is off target, so its count carries little meaning. The chain uses TRBV7-2 and TRBJ2-7; D is possibly TRBD1 (6 bases). Germline values: CDR1 SGHTA, CDR2 FQGNSA. This CDR3 spans 15 amino acids. V dropped 4 bases and J dropped 3 bases, with 16 bases sitting between them. In nucleotides, the CDR3 is TGTGCCAGCAGCTCGGGGACATCCCTCGTCTACGAGCAGTACTTC. Amino acid sequence: CASSSGTSLVYEQYF. Filled out from reference TRBV7-2 and TRBJ2-7, the complete variable domain reads GAGVSQSPSNKVTEKGKDVELRCDPISGHTALYWYRQSLGQGLEFLIYFQGNSAPDKSGLPSDRFSAERTGGSVSTLTIQRTQQEDSAVYLCASSSGTSLVYEQYFGPGTRLTVT.

This clonotype came up a few times. Since it is a stray read in a library aimed at alpha chains, this beta chain has a size that is not meaningful. V usage is TRBV10-3 and J usage is TRBJ1-2, with 7 positions matching TRBD1. V lost 4 bases, J lost 2 bases, and 7 bases stayed unmatched. This CDR3 has 15 residues. Germline loops: CDR1 ENHRY, CDR2 SYGVKD. The DNA of the CDR3 is TGTGCCATCAGTGGCCAGGGGGACAGCAACTATGGCTACACCTTC. Its protein is CAISGQGDSNYGYTF.

This clonotype was counted ten times or more. The size of this beta chain means little, since it is a stray read in a library made for alpha chains. The CDR3 DNA sequence: TGTGCCAGCAGACGGGACAGAAGCAATCAGCCCCAGCATTTT. It codes for CASRRDRSNQPQHF. V and J are TRBV12-3 or TRBV12-4 and TRBJ1-5; 7 bases are a match to TRBD1. This CDR3 has 14 residues. With V trimmed by 6 bases and J by 1 base, 3 bases remained unmatched.

About this clonotype: The library was designed around alpha chains, so this beta chain is a stray read whose abundance carries little weight. The chain has TRBV12-3 or TRBV12-4 and TRBJ2-3; TRBD2 matches at 9 bases. This CDR3 spans 15 amino acids. V dropped 3 bases and J dropped 3; count of bases not matched to a gene: 4. The CDR3 is CASSFSSGTTDTQYF. The DNA for the CDR3 is TGTGCCAGCAGTTTTTCTAGCGGGACAACAGATACGCAGTATTTT.

Ten or more counts support this clonotype. This beta chain is an off-target read within a library intended for alpha chains, so its frequency means little. This sequence joins TRBV19 and TRBJ1-6; D may be TRBD1 (5 bases). Trimming took 5 bases from V and 9 from J, leaving 14 bases between them. Germline V gene lookup returns CDR1 LNHDA and CDR2 SQIVND (reference sequence). The CDR3 loop spans 14 amino acids. As DNA, the CDR3 is TGTGCCAGTAGTGGCAGGGTTAGTGGTTCACCCCTCCACTTT. Its translation: CASSGRVSGSPLHF.

This clonotype was seen repeatedly, ten times or more. Being off target in a library aimed at alpha chains, this beta chain has a size of little meaning. The CDR3 reads CASSPTGVWEAFF. In DNA form, the CDR3 reads TGTGCCAGCTCACCAACAGGGGTCTGGGAAGCTTTCTTT. The genes are TRBV18 and TRBJ1-1; 7 bases map to TRBD1. This CDR3 region has 13 residues. Germline assignment: CDR1 KGHSH and CDR2 LQKENI. J lost 8 bases, V lost 2 bases, and 5 bases had no gene match.

The sample holds many counts of this clonotype. A library prepared for alpha chains yielded this beta chain as an off-target read; its size is of little meaning. The chain is built from TRBV20-1 and TRBJ1-2, with D possibly being TRBD1 (5 bases). Trimming took 3 bases from V and 2 from J, leaving 10 bases between them. Per germline, CDR1 DFQATT and CDR2 SNEGSKA (reference sequence). The CDR3 spans 13 residues. The CDR3 here is CSASMQGNYGYTF. Written as DNA, the CDR3 is TGCAGTGCTAGTATGCAGGGAAACTATGGCTACACCTTC.

There are many counts of this clonotype. This beta chain was picked up by a library intended for alpha chains and is off target, so its count carries little meaning. V is TRBV11-2 and J is TRBJ2-5; D is uncertain. Trimming stripped 0 bases from V and 1 base from J, with 9 bases between. The CDR3 has 15 amino acids. Germline V gives CDR1 SGHAT, CDR2 FQNNGV. The chain's CDR3 is CASSLDWSIQETQYF. CDR3 DNA sequence: TGTGCCAGCAGCTTAGATTGGTCCATCCAAGAGACCCAGTACTTC. The variable domain in full, with the rest retrieved from reference TRBV11-2 and TRBJ2-5, is EAGVAQSPRYKIIEKRQSVAFWCNPISGHATLYWYQQILGQGPKLLIQFQNNGVVDDSQLPKDRFSAERLKGVDSTLKIQPAKLEDSAVYLCASSLDWSIQETQYFGPGTRLLVL.

This clonotype was picked up many times. Since it is a stray read in a library aimed at alpha chains, this beta chain has a size that is not meaningful. This chain connects TRBV27 to TRBJ1-5, with a tentative D call TRBD1 (5 bases). Germline V gives CDR1 MNHEY, CDR2 SMNVEV (reference sequence). CDR3 length: 15 residues. The V gene lost 2 bases and the J gene lost 7 bases, with 15 bases spanning the gap. CDR3 region: CASSLRQGSFQPQHF. The CDR3 DNA reads as TGTGCCAGCAGTTTACGGCAGGGTTCATTCCAGCCCCAGCATTTT.

Comments on this clonotype: Because this beta chain is a stray read in a library intended to capture alpha chains, its abundance should not be given much weight. The chain combines TRBV20-1 with TRBJ2-2; TRBD2 aligns across 8 bases. With 5 bases clipped from V and 1 base from J, the junction kept 6 bases outside the gene matches. The CDR3 extends over 15 amino acids. From germline, CDR1 is DFQATT and CDR2 SNEGSKA (reference sequence). Written as DNA, the CDR3 is TGCAGTGCTTCAGGACTAGCAGAGAACACCGGGGAGCTGTTTTTT. Residues: CSASGLAENTGELFF.

This clonotype was found many times. For a library built for alpha chains, this beta chain is a stray read; little rests on its size. The chain recombines TRBV7-9 with TRBJ2-3; D call uncertain. Trimming stripped 5 bases from V and 2 bases from J, with 14 bases between. The CDR3 sequence is 15 residues long. In germline, CDR1 is SEHNR, CDR2 FQNEAQ (reference sequence). The CDR3 here is CASSNTLSYTDTQYF. CDR3 nucleotides: TGTGCCAGCAGCAACACCCTTAGCTACACAGATACGCAGTATTTT.

About this clonotype: For a library built for alpha chains, this beta chain is a stray read; little rests on its size. This chain uses TRBV6-1 with TRBJ1-1, with D hard to call. V shed 2 bases and J shed 4 bases, with 11 bases lying between them. Germline CDR1 MNHNS, CDR2 SASEGT. This CDR3 comprises 14 residues. Here the CDR3 DNA reads TGTGCCAGCAGTGAATTGGGAATCGTCACTGAAGCTTTCTTT. Translation: CASSELGIVTEAFF.